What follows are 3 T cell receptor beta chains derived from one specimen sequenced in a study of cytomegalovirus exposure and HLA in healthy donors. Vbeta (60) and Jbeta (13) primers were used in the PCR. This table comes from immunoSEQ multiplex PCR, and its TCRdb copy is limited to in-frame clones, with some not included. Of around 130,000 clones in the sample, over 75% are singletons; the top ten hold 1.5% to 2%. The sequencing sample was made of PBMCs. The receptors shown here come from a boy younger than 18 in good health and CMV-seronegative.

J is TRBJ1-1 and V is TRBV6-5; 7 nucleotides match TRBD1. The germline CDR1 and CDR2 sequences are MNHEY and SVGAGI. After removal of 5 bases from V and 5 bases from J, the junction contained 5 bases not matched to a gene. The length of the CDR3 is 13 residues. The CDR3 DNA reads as TGTGCCAGCAGTCGACAGGGTAGGACTGAAGCTTTCTTT. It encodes CASSRQGRTEAFF.

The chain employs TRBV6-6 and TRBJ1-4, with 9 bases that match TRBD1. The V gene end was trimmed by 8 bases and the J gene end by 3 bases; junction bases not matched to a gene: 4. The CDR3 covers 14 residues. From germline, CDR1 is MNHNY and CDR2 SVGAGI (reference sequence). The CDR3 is CASGTGMANEKLFF. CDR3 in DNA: TGTGCCAGCGGGACAGGGATGGCTAATGAAAAACTGTTTTTT.

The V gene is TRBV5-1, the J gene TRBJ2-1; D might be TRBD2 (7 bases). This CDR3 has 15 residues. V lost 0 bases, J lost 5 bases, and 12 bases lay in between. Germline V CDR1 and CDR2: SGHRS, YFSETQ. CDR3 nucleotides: TGCGCCAGCAGCTTGGCGGGGGGCCAGAACAATGAGCAGTTCTTC. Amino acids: CASSLAGGQNNEQFF.